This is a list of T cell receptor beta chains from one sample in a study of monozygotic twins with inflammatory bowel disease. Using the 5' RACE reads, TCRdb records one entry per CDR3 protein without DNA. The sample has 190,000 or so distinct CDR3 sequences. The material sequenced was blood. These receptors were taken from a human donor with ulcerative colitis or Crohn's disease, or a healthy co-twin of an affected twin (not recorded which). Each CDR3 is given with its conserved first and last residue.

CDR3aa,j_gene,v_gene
CASSQGFSGGTGELFF,TRBJ2-2,TRBV4-2
CASSLATGSHGELFF,TRBJ2-2,TRBV5-1
CSARTDRDTEAFF,TRBJ1-1,TRBV20-1
CASSSMPAYEQYF,TRBJ2-7,TRBV5-1
CATRGGATSPLHF,TRBJ1-6,TRBV10-3
CASYRGNTEAFF,TRBJ1-1,TRBV6-5
CASSHRTGVSPYEQYF,TRBJ2-7,TRBV6-5
CASSARNQGNQPQHF,TRBJ1-5,TRBV7-2
CASSLGPSRMYEQYF,TRBJ2-7,TRBV7-2
CASSHRRNTGELFF,TRBJ2-2,TRBV3-1
CSARPTGVFYGYTF,TRBJ1-2,TRBV20-1
CASSPTNRGRNEQYF,TRBJ2-7,TRBV4-1
CASAGRVDTEAFF,TRBJ1-1,TRBV12-5
CASSPIRGEAFF,TRBJ1-1,TRBV12-3/TRBV12-4
CASSLGGDGDRGAFF,TRBJ1-1,TRBV12-3/TRBV12-4
CSARGTGGDYGYTF,TRBJ1-2,TRBV20-1
CSARDYLQPQHF,TRBJ1-5,TRBV20-1
CSVVLASDGWETQYF,TRBJ2-5,TRBV29-1
CAISESTKSQETQYF,TRBJ2-5,TRBV10-3
CSASQDIGSTYEQYF,TRBJ2-7,TRBV20-1
CSASQGAYEQYF,TRBJ2-7,TRBV20-1
CASSQERPVQPSNQPQHF,TRBJ1-5,TRBV4-1
CASSALAEAFF,TRBJ1-1,TRBV2
CASSIRARTSSTDTQYF,TRBJ2-3,TRBV7-2
CSVGRENTGELFF,TRBJ2-2,TRBV29-1
CASSLVRASGTDTQYF,TRBJ2-3,TRBV7-9